One sample yielded the 10 T cell receptor beta chains listed below, sequenced in a study of cytomegalovirus exposure and HLA in healthy donors. Use of 60 Vbeta and 13 Jbeta primers characterized the PCR. The table came from immunoSEQ multiplex PCR; TCRdb's copy has only in-frame clones and leaves some out. The table records 150,000 to 200,000 clones, 80% to 90% of them present only once. The sequenced material came from PBMCs. These receptors were obtained from a young man in good health and CMV-seropositive.

This clone was seen at least ten times. This rearrangement joins TRBV5-1 to TRBJ1-3; D uncertain. CDR1 is SGHRS and CDR2 is YFSETQ in the germline V gene. V dropped 4 bases and J dropped 7 bases, with 6 bases sitting between them. The CDR3 runs 11 residues. The CDR3 protein is CASSALNTIYF. The DNA of the CDR3 is TGCGCCAGCAGCGCACTTAACACCATATATTTT.

J is TRBJ1-1 and V is TRBV4-3, with 7 bases identical to TRBD1. The CDR3 has 16 amino acids. The V segment lost 1 base and the J segment 3 bases; nucleotides outside the gene matches: 8. Germline CDR1 LGHNA, CDR2 YSLEER. In DNA, the CDR3 is TGCGCCAGCAGCCAAGTTAAAGGGGGCAGCGACACTGAAGCTTTCTTT. Amino acid sequence: CASSQVKGGSDTEAFF.

This chain uses TRBV5-1 with TRBJ2-7, with 7 bases lining up with TRBD2. The CDR3 spans 15 residues. Trimming cost V 4 bases and J 6 bases; bases outside gene matches: 13. The germline V gene has CDR1 SGHRS and CDR2 YFSETQ. The CDR3 region is CASSPSAGDGSEQYF. As DNA, the CDR3 is TGCGCCAGCAGCCCGTCGGCGGGGGACGGTTCCGAGCAGTACTTC.

The rearrangement uses TRBV7-8 and TRBJ1-4, with 8 bases that match TRBD1. Germline CDR1 reads SGHVS; CDR2 reads FQNEAQ. This CDR3 contains 15 residues. Losses at the gene ends were 2 bases for V and 6 bases for J; bases not matched to a gene: 5. CDR3 amino acids: CASSLQGAKDEKLFF. Written as DNA, the CDR3 is TGTGCCAGCAGCTTACAGGGGGCTAAGGATGAAAAACTGTTTTTT.

This rearrangement joins TRBV18 to TRBJ2-2; D perhaps matches TRBD1 (6 bases). Trimming stripped 3 bases from V and 2 bases from J, with 7 bases between. This CDR3 has 14 residues. Germline loops: CDR1 KGHSH, CDR2 LQKENI. The CDR3 here is CASSPGHNTGELFF. The CDR3 DNA reads as TGTGCCAGCTCACCGGGACATAACACCGGGGAGCTGTTTTTT.

This rearrangement joins TRBV9 to TRBJ1-2, with D possibly TRBD1 on 5 matching bases. CDR3 length: 13 amino acids. Trimming stripped 1 base from V and 3 bases from J, with 7 bases between. CDR1 and CDR2 from the germline V gene are SGDLS and YYNGEE. The CDR3 DNA follows: TGTGCCAGCAGCGTACGGGGGGACTATGGCTACACCTTC. Residues: CASSVRGDYGYTF.

There are a few counts of this clone. This rearrangement joins TRBV6-6 to TRBJ1-1; D call uncertain. The ends were cut back, 0 bases at V and 8 bases at J, with 10 bases in the middle. Germline V gene lookup returns CDR1 MNHNY and CDR2 SVGAGI (reference sequence). This CDR3 has 13 amino acids. In DNA form, the CDR3 reads TGTGCCAGCAGTTACTCGATCAGGTCAGAAGCTTTCTTT. This codes for CASSYSIRSEAFF.

This clone was picked up a small number of times. For the CDR3, the DNA is TGTGCCAGCAGCTTGGGGGCCTCTGGGGCCAACGTCCTGACTTTC. It translates to CASSLGASGANVLTF. The J gene is TRBJ2-6, the V gene TRBV5-6, with no clear D. V lost 0 bases and J lost 0, with 4 bases in between. Germline values: CDR1 SGHDT, CDR2 YYEEEE. CDR3 length: 15 residues.

This clone was seen only a few times. The genes are TRBV10-1 and TRBJ2-7, with 8 nucleotides matching TRBD2. The junction had 2 bases not matched to a gene; V was cut back by 0 bases and J by 7 bases. CDR1 WNHNN and CDR2 SYGVQD come from the germline V gene (reference sequence). The CDR3 is made up of 13 amino acids. In DNA, the CDR3 is TGCGCCAGCAGTGAGTCGGGACTAGTTGAGCAGTACTTC. It encodes CASSESGLVEQYF.

The rearrangement joins TRBV9 to TRBJ2-7; 8 nucleotides align to TRBD2. This CDR3 comprises 14 residues. Germline values: CDR1 SGDLS, CDR2 YYNGEE. The V segment lost 4 bases and the J segment 2 bases; nucleotides outside the gene matches: 5. The CDR3: CASSPRGGPYEQYF. In DNA form, the CDR3 reads TGTGCCAGCAGCCCCCGGGGGGGACCCTACGAGCAGTACTTC.